The 20 T cell receptor beta chains in this list originate from one sample, sequenced in a study of cytomegalovirus exposure and HLA in healthy donors. The table came from immunoSEQ multiplex PCR; TCRdb's copy has only in-frame clones and leaves some out. The sample lists over 130,000 clones; approximately 86% were seen once. Sequencing used PBMCs. These receptors originate from a man between 18 and 35 years old in good health and CMV-seropositive.

The chain recombines TRBV6-1 with TRBJ2-5; D unresolved. This CDR3 comprises 15 residues. Germline V gives CDR1 MNHNS, CDR2 SASEGT. V lost 2 bases and J lost 5, with 15 bases in between. The CDR3 protein is CASSEMGQAVETQYF. The CDR3, as DNA: TGTGCCAGCAGTGAAATGGGCCAGGCCGTTGAGACCCAGTACTTC.

The chain recombines TRBV29-1 with TRBJ1-1; possible D gene TRBD1, 5 bases. CDR1 is SQVTM, CDR2 ANQGSEA, per germline. Between the trimmed V and J ends, which lost 6 bases and 1 base, there was a span of 9 bases. CDR3 length: 12 residues. DNA for the CDR3: TGCAGCGTCAGACAGAAGAACACTGAAGCTTTCTTT. Translation gives CSVRQKNTEAFF.

The V gene is TRBV30, the J gene TRBJ2-1, with TRBD2 as a possible D gene (5 bases). Trimming removed 3 bases at V and 4 bases at J, with 13 bases between. CDR3 size: 14 residues. The germline V gene has CDR1 GTSNPN and CDR2 SVGIG (reference sequence). The CDR3 sequence: CAWSIGLSYNEQFF. The CDR3, as DNA: TGTGCCTGGAGCATAGGACTTTCATACAATGAGCAGTTCTTC.

The CDR3 loop reads CASSPTGTGSTDTQYF. The CDR3 nucleotides are TGTGCCAGCTCTCCAACCGGGACAGGGAGCACAGATACGCAGTATTTT. This chain joins TRBV18 and TRBJ2-3; TRBD1 matches 9 bases. This CDR3 is 16 amino acids long. The J segment lost 0 bases and the V segment lost 6 bases, leaving 7 bases of the junction unmatched. In germline, CDR1 is KGHSH, CDR2 LQKENI.

In DNA form, the CDR3 reads TGTGCCAGCACCTTCGGAGGCGGGGGGCGCGGTGAGCAGTTCTTC. Amino acid sequence: CASTFGGGGRGEQFF. This chain connects TRBV27 to TRBJ2-1; 8 bases align to TRBD2. Germline CDR1 is MNHEY and CDR2 is SMNVEV (reference sequence). The V and J ends lost 7 bases and 9 bases, in that order; junction bases with no gene match: 14. The CDR3 contains 15 residues.

This clone was detected only once. The rearrangement links TRBV7-6 to TRBJ2-2, with D maybe TRBD1 (6 bases). The germline CDR1 and CDR2 sequences are SGHVS and FNYEAQ. V lost 5 bases and J 0 bases, leaving 22 bases between the germline ends. This CDR3 spans 19 amino acids. CDR3 protein: CASSHQGFSFSPNTGELFF. CDR3 nucleotide sequence: TGTGCCAGCAGCCATCAGGGGTTCAGCTTTAGTCCGAACACCGGGGAGCTGTTTTTT.

The chain joins TRBV5-1 to TRBJ2-2; 12 positions agree with TRBD2. This CDR3 comprises 15 residues. Germline V gene lookup returns CDR1 SGHRS and CDR2 YFSETQ. With V trimmed by 4 bases and J by 8 bases, 6 bases remained unmatched. CDR3 nucleotide sequence: TGCGCCAGCAGCCTCCTAGCGGGGGGGCTTGGGGAGCTGTTTTTT. Protein product: CASSLLAGGLGELFF. Supplemented by reference TRBV5-1 and TRBJ2-2, the full variable domain reads KAGVTQTPRYLIKTRGQQVTLSCSPISGHRSVSWYQQTPGQGLQFLFEYFSETQRNKGNFPGRFSGRQFSNSRSEMNVSTLELGDSALYLCASSLLAGGLGELFFGEGSRLTVL.

The gene calls are TRBV6-1 and TRBJ2-3; a weak D match, TRBD1 (6 bases). Germline V CDR1 and CDR2: MNHNS, SASEGT. V was clipped by 3 bases and J by 3 bases, with 16 bases between them. This CDR3 spans 16 amino acids. CDR3 sequence reads: CASSEGARWATDTQYF. CDR3 sequence (DNA): TGTGCCAGCAGTGAGGGGGCCCGATGGGCTACAGATACGCAGTATTTT.

The chain joins TRBV18 to TRBJ1-4; D gene unclear. Trimming took 0 bases from V and 5 from J, leaving 4 bases between them. CDR3 length: 13 amino acids. Germline V lookup: CDR1 KGHSH, CDR2 LQKENI. The CDR3 reads CASSPPGNEKLFF. CDR3 nucleotide sequence: TGTGCCAGCTCACCACCCGGGAATGAAAAACTGTTTTTT.

The chain recombines TRBV27 with TRBJ2-3; 9 bases are a match to TRBD2. Germline CDR1 and CDR2: MNHEY and SMNVEV (reference sequence). V shed 6 bases and J 5 bases; nucleotides not matched to a gene: 9. This CDR3 spans 15 amino acids. Written as DNA, the CDR3 is TGTGCCAGCAGCATCCTGGCGGGGGGGCGAGATACGCAGTATTTT. This sequence encodes CASSILAGGRDTQYF.

The chain uses TRBV6-5 and TRBJ1-5; TRBD1 matches 7 bases. CDR1 and CDR2 from the germline V gene are MNHEY and SVGAGI. J lost 6 bases, V lost 1 base, and 3 bases had no gene match. This CDR3 comprises 14 residues. DNA for the CDR3: TGTGCCAGCAGTTACTTAGGGGGCGGTCAGCCCCAGCATTTT. This encodes CASSYLGGGQPQHF.

The chain combines TRBV2 with TRBJ1-3; maybe TRBD1 (5 bases). The V end was cut by 11 bases, the J end by 0 bases, with 11 bases between. The V gene's germline CDR1 is SNHLY and CDR2 FYNNEI. CDR3 length equals 13 residues. CDR3 loop: CALQDLSGNTIYF. CDR3 coding DNA: TGTGCCTTACAGGATCTCTCTGGAAACACCATATATTTT.

The chain is built from TRBV7-3 and TRBJ2-3, with a tentative D call TRBD2 (7 bases). Germline assignment: CDR1 SGHTA and CDR2 FQGTGA. Trimming removed 3 bases from V and 1 base from J, with 17 bases in between. The CDR3 covers 17 residues. Written as DNA, the CDR3 is TGTGCCAGCAGCTTCAAAGGTCGGGGGGCTGGCACAGATACGCAGTATTTT. This codes for CASSFKGRGAGTDTQYF.

This clone appeared a few times. J is TRBJ2-5 and V is TRBV6-5; 8 bases line up with TRBD1. V was clipped by 10 bases and J by 7 bases; unmatched bases: 14. Germline V lookup: CDR1 MNHEY, CDR2 SVGAGI. This CDR3 has 14 amino acids. The CDR3 DNA reads as TGTGCCACCCGACAGGGGCTGGTGGAGGGGACCCAGTACTTC. Amino acid sequence: CATRQGLVEGTQYF.

The chain employs TRBV9 and TRBJ2-5; 9 bases line up with TRBD2. This CDR3 contains 14 residues. V lost 2 bases and J lost 3; bases outside the gene matches: 2. Germline V gene data show CDR1 as SGDLS and CDR2 as YYNGEE. The CDR3 reads CASSVKRGEETQYF. As DNA, the CDR3 is TGTGCCAGCAGCGTGAAGCGGGGGGAAGAGACCCAGTACTTC.

A few counts support this clone. J is TRBJ2-7 and V is TRBV9, with 7 bases matching TRBD2. J lost 3 bases, V lost 0 bases, and 6 bases had no gene match. The CDR3 runs 15 residues. Looked up from germline, CDR1 is SGDLS and CDR2 is YYNGEE. DNA for the CDR3: TGTGCCAGCAGCGTAGCGGCTAGCGGAATCTACGAGCAGTACTTC. It specifies CASSVAASGIYEQYF.

V gene TRBV10-3 combines with J gene TRBJ2-1; TRBD1 matches 10 bases. From germline, CDR1 is ENHRY and CDR2 SYGVKD. Trimming at V came to 2 bases and at J to 6 bases, leaving 4 bases not matched to a gene. This CDR3 region has 15 residues. The chain's CDR3 is CAISERGDRGNEQFF. CDR3 coding DNA: TGTGCCATCAGTGAGCGGGGGGACAGGGGCAATGAGCAGTTCTTC.

The rearrangement uses TRBV2 and TRBJ2-7; tentative D call: TRBD2 (6 bases). Germline V gene data show CDR1 as SNHLY and CDR2 as FYNNEI. CDR3 length: 16 amino acids. The V and J ends lost 8 bases and 5 bases respectively, with 25 bases between them. CDR3 nucleotides: TGTGCCAGCGTTAGCAGAATCCGGGACTTACGGGACGAGCAGTACTTC. Its translation is CASVSRIRDLRDEQYF.

This clone has a single count. The chain joins TRBV5-6 to TRBJ1-5; D is undetermined. The germline V gene has CDR1 SGHDT and CDR2 YYEEEE. V lost 1 base and J lost 6, with 14 bases in between. The CDR3 has 15 amino acids. Here the CDR3 DNA reads TGTGCCAGCAGCTTGTCTTTTTTGCCGGTTCAGCCCCAGCATTTT. Translation: CASSLSFLPVQPQHF.

The chain recombines TRBV7-8 with TRBJ1-1, with D tentatively TRBD1 (6 bases). The CDR3 consists of 16 residues. Germline V gene lookup returns CDR1 SGHVS and CDR2 FQNEAQ. Trimming removed 2 bases at V and 1 base at J, with 14 bases between. The CDR3 here is CASSLSFQGRNTEAFF. The CDR3, as DNA: TGTGCCAGCAGCTTATCGTTCCAGGGGAGGAACACTGAAGCTTTCTTT.